Following are 19 T cell receptor beta chains from one sample sequenced in a study of blood T cell repertoires in COVID-19. Method: immunoSEQ multiplex PCR; TCRdb's copy keeps in-frame clones and lacks some. The sample consists of 210,000 or so clones, about nine tenths of them appearing once. The sequenced sample was peripheral blood. These TCRs come from a woman in her forties with acute or convalescent COVID-19.

V gene TRBV29-1 combines with J gene TRBJ2-1; 13 positions agree with TRBD2. Germline-derived CDR1 and CDR2 are SQVTM and ANQGSEA. With 8 bases clipped from V and 7 bases from J, the junction kept 14 bases outside the gene matches. CDR3 length: 16 residues. The CDR3 is CSYEELAGGLKNEQFF. The CDR3 nucleotides are TGCAGCTATGAGGAACTAGCGGGGGGGCTTAAGAATGAGCAGTTCTTC.

The chain carries TRBV7-3 and TRBJ2-3, with TRBD2 matching 8 bases. The V gene end was trimmed by 7 bases and the J gene end by 5 bases; junction bases not matched to a gene: 11. Germline CDR1 is SGHTA and CDR2 is FQGTGA. The CDR3 loop spans 15 amino acids. The CDR3 nucleotides are TGTGCCAGCAAACCCCGGGGGGGGGCGAGAGATACGCAGTATTTT. Translating it yields CASKPRGGARDTQYF.

The J gene is TRBJ1-2, the V gene TRBV6-5; D unresolved. CDR1 and CDR2 (germline): MNHEY, SVGAGI. Trimming removed 2 bases at V and 5 bases at J, with 15 bases between. The CDR3 covers 15 residues. The CDR3 spells CASSYKRLRLYGYTF. CDR3 DNA sequence: TGTGCCAGCAGTTACAAGCGACTGAGGTTATATGGCTACACCTTC.

The chain couples TRBV14 to TRBJ1-2; D gene unclear. Germline loops: CDR1 SGHDN, CDR2 FVKESK. Trimming removed 3 bases from V and 2 bases from J, with 7 bases in between. The CDR3 totals 13 residues. In DNA, the CDR3 is TGTGCCAGCAGCCAGCAACTAAACTATGGCTACACCTTC. This encodes CASSQQLNYGYTF. The full variable domain, completed using reference TRBV14 and TRBJ1-2, is EAGVTQFPSHSVIEKGQTVTLRCDPISGHDNLYWYRRVMGKEIKFLLHFVKESKQDESGMPNNRFLAERTGGTYSTLKVQPAELEDSGVYFCASSQQLNYGYTFGSGTRLTVV.

The chain links TRBV4-1 to TRBJ2-5, with a weak D call TRBD2 (5 bases). CDR3 length: 15 amino acids. Trimming removed 0 bases at V and 1 base at J, with 9 bases between. Germline values: CDR1 MGHRA, CDR2 YSYEKL. The CDR3 loop reads CASSQEPGSQETQYF. For the CDR3, the DNA is TGCGCCAGCAGCCAAGAACCGGGGTCCCAAGAGACCCAGTACTTC.

This clone occurred once. The chain uses TRBV6-1 and TRBJ1-3, with TRBD1 as a possible D gene (5 bases). Germline CDR1 and CDR2: MNHNS and SASEGT. With 2 bases removed from V and 6 bases from J, the gap between germline ends came to 11 bases. This CDR3 has 14 residues. In nucleotides, the CDR3 is TGTGCCAGCAGTGAAAGGGGCAGGACAAACACCATATATTTT. Encoded protein: CASSERGRTNTIYF.

For the CDR3, the DNA is TGTGCCACCAGCAGAGAAACAGGGATTTCCTATGGCTACACCTTC. Amino acids: CATSRETGISYGYTF. The V call is TRBV15, the J call TRBJ1-2; D possibly corresponds to TRBD1 (6 bases). V lost 0 bases and J lost 4, with 12 bases in between. The CDR3 is 15 amino acids. Germline CDR1 and CDR2: LNHNV and YYDKDF (reference sequence).

The chain recombines TRBV6-6 with TRBJ2-7; 8 positions agree with TRBD1. V lost 5 bases to trimming and J lost 7 bases; unmatched junction nucleotides: 7. This CDR3 is built from 13 residues. In germline, CDR1 is MNHNY, CDR2 SVGAGI (reference sequence). Written as DNA, the CDR3 is TGTGCCAGCAGTCCTCAGGGGGCGGGTGAGCAGTACGTC. Encoded protein: CASSPQGAGEQYV.

In its sample, this clone was seen once. The CDR3 sequence is CASIRRQGGETQYF. The CDR3 nucleotides read TGTGCCAGCATCAGAAGACAGGGCGGTGAGACCCAGTACTTC. The J gene is TRBJ2-5, the V gene TRBV2; TRBD1 aligns across 7 bases. The CDR3 consists of 14 residues. With V trimmed by 7 bases and J by 5 bases, 10 bases remained unmatched. Germline V gene sequence: CDR1 SNHLY, CDR2 FYNNEI.

The chain is built from TRBV4-1 and TRBJ1-2; D call uncertain. There are 15 residues in the CDR3. The V and J ends lost 3 bases and 1 base respectively, with 12 bases between them. The germline V gene has CDR1 MGHRA and CDR2 YSYEKL. The CDR3 DNA follows: TGCGCCAGCAGCCACCCTCAACGGGGTAACTATGGCTACACCTTC. This codes for CASSHPQRGNYGYTF.

This chain uses TRBV6-5 with TRBJ2-2; D gene uncertain. V dropped 6 bases and J dropped 6 bases, with 14 bases sitting between them. The CDR3 is 14 residues long. Per germline, CDR1 MNHEY and CDR2 SVGAGI. The CDR3 DNA reads TGTGCCAGCAGCCAATTACTAACGCCCGGGGAGCTGTTTTTT. Amino acids: CASSQLLTPGELFF.

The chain carries TRBV6-5 and TRBJ2-7, with 7 bases fitting TRBD2. Germline V gene data show CDR1 as MNHEY and CDR2 as SVGAGI. V lost 6 bases, J lost 0 bases, and 8 bases stayed unmatched. The CDR3 runs to 15 residues. The CDR3 bases are TGTGCCAGCAGCGGGGAGGGACGCCCCTCCTACGAGCAGTACGTC. Protein product: CASSGEGRPSYEQYV.

V is TRBV7-9 and J is TRBJ2-5, with D perhaps TRBD1 (5 bases). V was pared by 5 bases and J by 3 bases, with 7 bases between. From germline, CDR1 is SEHNR and CDR2 FQNEAQ (reference sequence). The CDR3 is 12 amino acids. CDR3 sequence (DNA): TGTGCCAGCAGCCTACAGGAAGAGACCCAGTACTTC. Protein sequence: CASSLQEETQYF.

V and J are TRBV5-1 and TRBJ1-1; a weak D match, TRBD1 (5 bases). Between the trimmed V and J ends, which lost 4 bases and 1 base, there was a span of 17 bases. Germline CDR1 is SGHRS and CDR2 is YFSETQ. The CDR3 spans 16 residues. The CDR3 is CASSRQSLGGNTEAFF. DNA for the CDR3: TGCGCCAGCAGCCGACAGTCTTTGGGGGGGAACACTGAAGCTTTCTTT.

The chain recombines TRBV4-1 with TRBJ2-1; D is perhaps TRBD1 (6 bases). From germline, CDR1 is MGHRA and CDR2 YSYEKL. The CDR3 sequence is 15 residues long. Between the trimmed V and J ends, which lost 0 bases and 3 bases, there was a span of 9 bases. This chain's CDR3 is CASSQDLDSYNEQFF. The CDR3 nucleotides read TGCGCCAGCAGCCAAGATCTGGACAGCTACAATGAGCAGTTCTTC.

The V and J genes are TRBV28 and TRBJ2-1; D is undetermined. CDR3 size: 18 residues. Per germline, CDR1 MDHEN and CDR2 SYDVKM. V dropped 4 bases and J dropped 5 bases, with 24 bases sitting between them. CDR3 coding DNA: TGTGCCAGCAGTTCGACCCGACCGTACATTCTTCGGGACAATGAGCAGTTCTTC. Protein product: CASSSTRPYILRDNEQFF.

The chain uses TRBV5-1 and TRBJ2-3; D call uncertain. V lost 0 bases, J lost 4 bases, and 15 bases lay in between. The CDR3 runs to 16 residues. The germline gives CDR1 SGHRS, CDR2 YFSETQ. The CDR3 loop reads CASSLVSAQVSDTQYF. The CDR3 region has the DNA TGCGCCAGCAGCTTGGTTAGTGCGCAGGTGTCAGATACGCAGTATTTT.

The chain is built from TRBV20-1 and TRBJ2-5, with 7 positions matching TRBD1. The CDR3 spans 11 residues. Per the germline V gene, CDR1 is DFQATT and CDR2 is SNEGSKA (reference sequence). V shed 2 bases and J 12 bases; nucleotides not matched to a gene: 6. In DNA form, the CDR3 reads TGCAGTGCTAGACCCCGGGACAGAGAGTACTTC. This encodes CSARPRDREYF.

The table lists this clone with a count of one. This chain links TRBV30 with TRBJ2-5; 7 bases align to TRBD2. V was pared by 3 bases and J by 6 bases, with 13 bases of the junction left unmatched. The CDR3 spans 15 residues. Germline CDR1 GTSNPN, CDR2 SVGIG (reference sequence). The CDR3 sequence: CAWSPPLGRGKTQYF. The DNA for the CDR3 is TGTGCCTGGAGCCCCCCCCTAGGGAGGGGAAAGACCCAGTACTTC.